This entry lists 12 T cell receptor beta chains sequenced from one sample in a study of early T cells in non-severe SARS-CoV-2 infection. TCRdb re-derived calls from the 5' RACE reads in MiXCR, one entry per CDR3 protein. The table records roughly 40,000 distinct CDR3 sequences, 4% of them present only once. Sample: whole blood. Source of these receptors: an adult who was a healthcare worker with PCR-confirmed SARS-CoV-2 infection or an uninfected control (not recorded which).

The chain uses TRBV28 and TRBJ2-7; weak D call: TRBD2 (6 bases). CDR3 length: 15 amino acids. The V end lost 4 bases, the J end lost 0 bases, and 13 bases lay between the germline ends. Germline V gene lookup returns CDR1 MDHEN and CDR2 SYDVKM. CDR3 nucleotide sequence: TGTGCCAGCAGTTGGCGGGGCAGACTCTCCTACGAGCAGTACTTC. It codes for CASSWRGRLSYEQYF.

This clonotype was counted many times. The CDR3 coding sequence is TGTGCCAGCAGTTTAGGCGGGAGACGCTACAATGAGCAGTTCTTC. Its translation: CASSLGGRRYNEQFF. V usage is TRBV12-3 or TRBV12-4 and J usage is TRBJ2-1, with TRBD2 identical over 7 bases. J was trimmed by 3 bases and V by 1 base; bases with no gene match: 3. The CDR3 is 15 amino acids.

This clonotype was detected only a few times. This rearrangement joins TRBV5-4 to TRBJ2-1, with D uncertain. CDR1 is SGHNT and CDR2 is YYREEE in the germline V gene (reference sequence). V shed 8 bases and J shed 1 base, with 28 bases lying between them. The CDR3 extends over 19 amino acids. The CDR3 protein is CASIGNGPRGRASYNEQFF. CDR3 DNA sequence: TGTGCCAGTATCGGTAACGGGCCGCGAGGAAGGGCGTCCTACAATGAGCAGTTCTTC.

The chain uses TRBV18 and TRBJ1-1; TRBD1 is a possible D gene (5 bases). Germline CDR1 and CDR2: KGHSH and LQKENI. V dropped 5 bases and J dropped 5 bases, with 12 bases sitting between them. The CDR3 has 13 residues. The CDR3 is CASSTSRGTEAFF. The CDR3 DNA sequence: TGTGCCAGCTCAACTAGTAGGGGTACTGAAGCTTTCTTT.

This clonotype was picked up many times. The chain couples TRBV15 to TRBJ2-1; TRBD2 aligns across 8 bases. V lost 1 base, J lost 8 bases, and 7 bases stayed unmatched. The CDR3 spans 15 residues. Germline assignment: CDR1 LNHNV and CDR2 YYDKDF (reference sequence). The CDR3, as DNA: TGTGCCACCAGCAGAGTGTTAGCGGGAAGGGATGAGCAGTTCTTC. This translates into CATSRVLAGRDEQFF.

The chain joins TRBV3-1 to TRBJ2-1, with 8 bases lining up with TRBD2. CDR1 is LGHDT, CDR2 YNNKEL, per germline (reference sequence). This CDR3 is built from 15 residues. J gave up 8 bases and V 3 bases, and 9 bases lay outside the gene matches. For the CDR3, the DNA is TGTGCCAGCAGCCAGTTTGAAGCGGGGGCGGATGAGCAGTTCTTC. This encodes CASSQFEAGADEQFF.

This clonotype was detected many times. The J gene is TRBJ2-7, the V gene TRBV10-1; D might be TRBD1 (5 bases). The CDR3 runs 14 residues. From germline, CDR1 is WNHNN and CDR2 SYGVQD (reference sequence). V was shortened by 3 bases and J by 3 bases, with 12 bases between the two germline ends. The CDR3 protein is CASSEGKGRYEQYF. The CDR3 DNA reads as TGCGCCAGCAGTGAAGGGAAGGGGCGCTACGAGCAGTACTTC.

This clonotype showed up many times. The rearrangement links TRBV7-2 to TRBJ1-6; D gene uncertain. CDR3 length equals 14 residues. The V gene lost 11 bases and the J gene lost 5 bases, with 16 bases spanning the gap. Germline CDR1 is SGHTA and CDR2 is FQGNSA. Here the CDR3 reads CAHRSALDNSPLHF. DNA of the CDR3: TGTGCCCACCGATCTGCCCTAGATAATTCACCCCTCCACTTT.

The sample holds many counts of this clonotype. The chain has TRBV5-6 and TRBJ2-1, with 7 bases aligning to TRBD1. Germline V gene lookup returns CDR1 SGHDT and CDR2 YYEEEE. The CDR3 is 15 residues long. Unmatched junction bases numbered 7, after V lost 0 bases and J lost 7 bases. The CDR3 region is CASSLENRGTNEQFF. CDR3 DNA sequence: TGTGCCAGCAGCTTGGAGAACAGGGGAACGAATGAGCAGTTCTTC.

In this sample, this clonotype turned up many times. This chain connects TRBV6-4 to TRBJ1-6; TRBD1 aligns across 7 bases. The CDR3 contains 13 residues. Germline V gene sequence: CDR1 MRHNA, CDR2 SNTAGT. V shed 4 bases, J shed 7 bases, and the junction held 1 base outside the gene matches. CDR3 protein: CASSAGQNSPLHF. As DNA, the CDR3 is TGTGCCAGCAGTGCGGGACAGAATTCACCCCTCCACTTT.

This clonotype was counted many times. The chain is built from TRBV29-1 and TRBJ2-3; D unresolved. V lost 7 bases and J lost 2, with 13 bases in between. Germline-derived CDR1 and CDR2 are SQVTM and ANQGSEA. This CDR3 region has 13 residues. The CDR3 nucleotides are TGCAGCGCCGCTTGGGCGGTCACAGATACGCAGTATTTT. This sequence encodes CSAAWAVTDTQYF.

This clonotype has just a few counts. The chain combines TRBV6-2 or TRBV6-3 with TRBJ2-5, with 11 bases that match TRBD2. V lost 6 bases, J lost 0 bases, and 3 bases stayed unmatched. The length of the CDR3 is 15 residues. Germline lookup yields CDR1 MNHEY and CDR2 SVGEGT. In DNA form, the CDR3 reads TGTGCCAGCAGCCCGGGACTAGCGGACCAAGAGACCCAGTACTTC. Translated, it gives CASSPGLADQETQYF.